This T cell receptor beta chain appears in the sequencing data of a study of shared clonotypes between healthy human individuals. TCRdb keeps only in-frame clones here, not all; method: immunoSEQ multiplex PCR. The sample contains 550,000 to 700,000 clones, 55% to 85% of which appear only once. The sequenced sample was memory CD4+ T cells sorted from blood. The subset denotes: CD45RA-negative fraction. The receptor's source is a woman aged 25 to 39 in good health.

This CDR3 is CASSQVIGSGANVLTF. The DNA for the CDR3 is TGCGCCAGCAGCCAAGTGATAGGATCTGGGGCCAACGTCCTGACTTTC. The chain uses TRBV4-1 and TRBJ2-6; D not certain. Germline CDR1 and CDR2: MGHRA and YSYEKL. The CDR3 is made up of 16 amino acids. V was pared by 1 base and J by 1 base, with 8 bases between.